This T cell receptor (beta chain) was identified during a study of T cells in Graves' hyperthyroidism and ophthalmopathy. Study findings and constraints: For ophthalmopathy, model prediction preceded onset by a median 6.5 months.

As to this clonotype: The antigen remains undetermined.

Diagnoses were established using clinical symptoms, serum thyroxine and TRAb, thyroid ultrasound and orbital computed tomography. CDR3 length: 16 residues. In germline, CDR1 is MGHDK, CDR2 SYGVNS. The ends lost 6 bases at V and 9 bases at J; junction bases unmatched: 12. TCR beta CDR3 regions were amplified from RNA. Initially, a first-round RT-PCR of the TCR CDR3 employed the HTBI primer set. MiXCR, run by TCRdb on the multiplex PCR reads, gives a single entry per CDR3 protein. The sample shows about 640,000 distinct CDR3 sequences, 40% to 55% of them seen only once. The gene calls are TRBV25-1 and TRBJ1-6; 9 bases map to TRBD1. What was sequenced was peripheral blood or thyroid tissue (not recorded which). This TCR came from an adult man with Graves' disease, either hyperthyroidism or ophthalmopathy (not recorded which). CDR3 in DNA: TGTGCCAGCAGGGCCCTTAGGACAGGGGAGGGTTCACCCCTCCACTTT. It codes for CASRALRTGEGSPLHF.